The next 10 T cell receptor beta chains were all read from a single sample in a study of T cells after yellow fever vaccination. In TCRdb, the 5' RACE reads were re-called with MiXCR into one record per CDR3 protein. This table has some 320,000 distinct CDR3 sequences, 8% to 10% appearing once. The specimen was PBMCs, collected on the day of the first yellow fever vaccination. The source of these receptors is a man between 18 and 29 years old who received the YFV17D yellow fever vaccine.

The genes are TRBV27 and TRBJ2-7, with 8 bases matching TRBD1. There are 13 residues in the CDR3. J lost 4 bases, V lost 6 bases, and 5 bases had no gene match. CDR1 is MNHEY, CDR2 SMNVEV, per germline (reference sequence). The CDR3 loop is CASRRTGPYEQYF. The CDR3 DNA sequence: TGTGCCAGCAGAAGGACAGGGCCTTACGAGCAGTACTTC.

This clonotype was counted ten times or more. The chain links TRBV4-3 to TRBJ2-1, with 8 bases fitting TRBD2. V dropped 4 bases and J dropped 6; count of bases not matched to a gene: 5. The length of the CDR3 is 14 residues. Germline values: CDR1 LGHNA, CDR2 YSLEER. The CDR3 DNA sequence: TGCGCCAGCAGCCGCGGCGGGGGGCTCAATGAGCAGTTCTTC. It specifies CASSRGGGLNEQFF.

This clonotype was counted between two and nine times. This chain joins TRBV7-9 and TRBJ1-6, with D uncertain. V lost 4 bases and J 10 bases, leaving 14 bases between the germline ends. Per the germline V gene, CDR1 is SEHNR and CDR2 is FQNEAQ (reference sequence). The CDR3 is made up of 14 amino acids. CDR3 amino acids: CASSSSDPASPLHF. As DNA, the CDR3 is TGTGCCAGCAGCTCTTCGGATCCAGCCTCACCCCTCCACTTT.

About this clonotype: This clone may be a read error of a much larger clone one base away. The rearrangement uses TRBV20-1 and TRBJ2-3, with no clear D. CDR1 and CDR2 (germline): DFQATT, SNEGSKA (reference sequence). The CDR3 totals 14 residues. Trimming removed 1 base from V and 2 bases from J, with 10 bases in between. DNA for the CDR3: TGCAGTGCTAGAGCGTTGGTGGCCACAGATACGCAGTATTTT. It translates to CSARALVATDTQYF.

This clonotype was counted at least ten times. J is TRBJ2-7 and V is TRBV27; 8 bases match TRBD1. V trimming: 10 bases; J trimming: 3 bases; junction bases outside the gene matches: 11. CDR3 length: 14 residues. CDR1 is MNHEY, CDR2 SMNVEV, per germline (reference sequence). DNA of the CDR3: TGTGCCACCGATAGGCGAGGACAGGGCTACGAGCAGTACGTC. Its protein is CATDRRGQGYEQYV.

This clonotype was picked up many times. This CDR3 is CASSYGGETGELFF. The CDR3 bases are TGTGCCAGCAGTTACGGAGGGGAAACCGGGGAGCTGTTTTTT. The rearrangement uses TRBV7-3 and TRBJ2-2, with D possibly matching TRBD2 (6 bases). V was cut by 6 bases and J by 5 bases, with 13 bases left in between. The CDR3 spans 14 residues. Germline V gene sequence: CDR1 SGHTA, CDR2 FQGTGA.

This clonotype was seen repeatedly, ten times or more. The V call is TRBV2, the J call TRBJ2-4, with D perhaps TRBD2 (6 bases). CDR3 length: 14 amino acids. V was cut by 5 bases and J by 9 bases, with 17 bases left in between. In germline, CDR1 is SNHLY, CDR2 FYNNEI. The CDR3 loop is CASSYLAGLVIQYF. CDR3 sequence (DNA): TGTGCCAGCAGTTATTTGGCGGGGCTTGTCATTCAGTACTTC.

The chain has TRBV6-1 and TRBJ2-7; tentatively, D is TRBD1 (6 bases). The V end lost 2 bases, the J end lost 2 bases, and 19 bases lay between the germline ends. Germline values: CDR1 MNHNS, CDR2 SASEGT. CDR3 length: 17 residues. The CDR3 coding sequence is TGTGCCAGCAGTGAATCCATCCATCGGACAGACACCTACGAGCAGTACGTC. Its translation: CASSESIHRTDTYEQYV.

This clonotype was seen ten or more times. The chain uses TRBV25-1 and TRBJ1-2; 8 nucleotides line up with TRBD1. The CDR3 is 14 amino acids. Germline CDR1 MGHDK, CDR2 SYGVNS. The V segment lost 4 bases and the J segment 12 bases; nucleotides outside the gene matches: 13. CDR3 sequence reads: CASSGRVDRAPDTF. The DNA for the CDR3 is TGTGCCAGCAGTGGGCGGGTGGACAGGGCCCCCGACACCTTC.

The V gene is TRBV27, the J gene TRBJ1-5, with D possibly matching TRBD1 (5 bases). Germline CDR1 MNHEY, CDR2 SMNVEV (reference sequence). Trimming shortened V by 3 bases and J by 1 base, and 10 bases separated the two germline ends. This CDR3 has 15 amino acids. In nucleotides, the CDR3 is TGTGCCAGCAGTTTTCTCGGGGGAAGCAATCAGCCCCAGCATTTT. Translation: CASSFLGGSNQPQHF.